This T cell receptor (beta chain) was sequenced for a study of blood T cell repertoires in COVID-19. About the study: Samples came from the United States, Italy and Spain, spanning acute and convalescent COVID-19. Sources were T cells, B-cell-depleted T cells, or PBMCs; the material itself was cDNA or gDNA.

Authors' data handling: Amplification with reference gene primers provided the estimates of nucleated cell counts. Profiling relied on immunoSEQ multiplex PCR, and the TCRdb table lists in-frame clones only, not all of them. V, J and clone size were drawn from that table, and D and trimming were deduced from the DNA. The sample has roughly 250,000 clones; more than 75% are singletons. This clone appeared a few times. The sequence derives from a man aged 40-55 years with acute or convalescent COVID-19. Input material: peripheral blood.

CDR3 amino acids: CAWHSGTVGSYGYTF. In DNA form, the CDR3 reads TGTGCCTGGCATAGCGGGACAGTTGGTAGCTATGGCTACACCTTC. V and J are TRBV30 and TRBJ1-2; the match to TRBD1 covers 7 bases. CDR3 length: 15 amino acids. Losses at the gene ends were 5 bases for V and 4 bases for J; bases not matched to a gene: 13. Germline values: CDR1 GTSNPN, CDR2 SVGIG (reference sequence). Full variable domain (missing parts from reference TRBV30 and TRBJ1-2): SQTIHQWPATLVQPVGSPLSLECTVEGTSNPNLYWYRQAAGRGLQLLFYSVGIGQISSEVPQNLSASRPQDRQFILSSKKLLLSDSGFYLCAWHSGTVGSYGYTFGSGTRLTVV.